This TCR beta chain was recorded in a study of blood T cell repertoires in COVID-19. Overall study: From T cells, B-cell-depleted T cells, or PBMCs came the material, which was cDNA or gDNA.

Only in-frame clones appear in the TCRdb table, and some are missing; sequencing was by immunoSEQ multiplex PCR. The table includes about 250,000 clones, approximately 90% detected once. This TCR derives from a woman aged 30 to 39 with COVID-19, enrolled during active disease. Source material: peripheral blood.

Here the CDR3 DNA reads TGCAGCGTTGACACAGGGTATGGGAACAATGAGCAGTTCTTC. The encoded protein is CSVDTGYGNNEQFF. The J gene is TRBJ2-1, the V gene TRBV29-1, with D possibly matching TRBD1 (6 bases). The CDR3 runs 14 residues. V gave up 3 bases and J gave up 5 bases, with 14 bases separating them. The germline gives CDR1 SQVTM, CDR2 ANQGSEA.